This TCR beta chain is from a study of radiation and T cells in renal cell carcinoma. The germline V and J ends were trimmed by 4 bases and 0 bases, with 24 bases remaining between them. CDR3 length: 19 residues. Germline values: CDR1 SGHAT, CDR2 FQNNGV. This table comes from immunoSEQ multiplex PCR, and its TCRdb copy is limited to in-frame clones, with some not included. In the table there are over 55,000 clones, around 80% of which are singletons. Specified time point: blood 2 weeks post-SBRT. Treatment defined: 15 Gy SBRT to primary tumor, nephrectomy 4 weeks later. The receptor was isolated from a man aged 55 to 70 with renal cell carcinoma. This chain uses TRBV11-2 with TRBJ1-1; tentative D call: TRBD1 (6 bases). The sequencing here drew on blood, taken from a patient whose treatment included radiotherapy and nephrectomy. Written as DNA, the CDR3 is TGTGCCAGCAGCTCGCCTAGCCGGACAGCACCTTTCATGAACACTGAAGCTTTCTTT. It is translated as CASSSPSRTAPFMNTEAFF.